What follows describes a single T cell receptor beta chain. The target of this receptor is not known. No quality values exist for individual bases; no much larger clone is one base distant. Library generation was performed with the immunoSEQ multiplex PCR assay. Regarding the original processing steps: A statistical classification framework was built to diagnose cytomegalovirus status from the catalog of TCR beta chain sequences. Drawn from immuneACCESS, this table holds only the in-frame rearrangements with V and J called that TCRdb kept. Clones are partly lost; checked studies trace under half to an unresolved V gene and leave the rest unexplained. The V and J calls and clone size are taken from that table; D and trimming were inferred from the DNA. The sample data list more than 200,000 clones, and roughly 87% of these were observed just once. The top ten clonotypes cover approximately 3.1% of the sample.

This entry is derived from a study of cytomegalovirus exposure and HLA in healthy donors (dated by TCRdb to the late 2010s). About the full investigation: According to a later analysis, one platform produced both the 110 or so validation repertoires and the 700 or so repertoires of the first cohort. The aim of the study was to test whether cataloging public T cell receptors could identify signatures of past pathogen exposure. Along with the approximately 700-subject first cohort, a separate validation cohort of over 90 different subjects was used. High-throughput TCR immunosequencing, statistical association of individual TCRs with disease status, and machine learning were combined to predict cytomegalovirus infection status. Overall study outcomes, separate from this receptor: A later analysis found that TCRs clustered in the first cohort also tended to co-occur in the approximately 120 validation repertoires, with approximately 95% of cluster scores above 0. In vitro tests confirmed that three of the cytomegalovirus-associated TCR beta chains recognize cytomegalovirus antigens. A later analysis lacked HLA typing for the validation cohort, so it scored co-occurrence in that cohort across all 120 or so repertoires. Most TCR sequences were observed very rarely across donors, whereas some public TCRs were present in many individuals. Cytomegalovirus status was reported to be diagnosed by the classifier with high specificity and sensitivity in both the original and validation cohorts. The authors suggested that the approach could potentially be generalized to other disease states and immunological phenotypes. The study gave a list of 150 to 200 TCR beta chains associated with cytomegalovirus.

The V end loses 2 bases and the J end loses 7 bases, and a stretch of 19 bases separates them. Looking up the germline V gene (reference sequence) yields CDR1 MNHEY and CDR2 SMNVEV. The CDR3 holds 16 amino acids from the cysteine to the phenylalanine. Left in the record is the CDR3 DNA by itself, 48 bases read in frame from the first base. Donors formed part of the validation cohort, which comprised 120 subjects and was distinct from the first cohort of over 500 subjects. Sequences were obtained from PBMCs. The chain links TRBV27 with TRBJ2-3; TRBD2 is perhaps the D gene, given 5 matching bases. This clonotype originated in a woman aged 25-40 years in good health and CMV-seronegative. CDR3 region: CASSLGGRVGAYTQYF. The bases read TGTGCCAGCAGTTTAGGTGGACGGGTGGGAGCGTATACGCAGTATTTT.